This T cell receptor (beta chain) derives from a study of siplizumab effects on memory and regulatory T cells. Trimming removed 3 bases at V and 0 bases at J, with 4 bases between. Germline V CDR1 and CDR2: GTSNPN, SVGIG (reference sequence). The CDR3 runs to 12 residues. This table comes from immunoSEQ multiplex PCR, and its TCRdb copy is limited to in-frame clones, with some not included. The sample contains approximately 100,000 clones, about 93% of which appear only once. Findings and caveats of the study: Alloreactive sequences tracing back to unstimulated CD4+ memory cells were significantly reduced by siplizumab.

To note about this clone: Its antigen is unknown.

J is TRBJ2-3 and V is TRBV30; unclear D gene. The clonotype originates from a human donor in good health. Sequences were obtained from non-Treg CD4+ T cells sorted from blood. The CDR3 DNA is TGTGCCTGGAGCCCAAGCACAGATACGCAGTATTTT. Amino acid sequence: CAWSPSTDTQYF.